The rows below give T cell receptor beta chains drawn from one sample of a study of blood T cells in healthy people across ages. TCRdb re-derived calls from the 5' RACE reads in MiXCR, one entry per CDR3 protein. In the table there are 1.5 million or so distinct CDR3 sequences, approximately 38% of which are singletons. Sequenced material: blood. The receptors here all came from a woman aged 18-29 years in good health. Both conserved end residues are part of each CDR3. Fields, in order: J gene, D gene, clone size, V gene, CDR3 DNA, CDR3 protein. A D gene is named only where the DNA matches it firmly. Size is omitted from some rows. Given values are once, few, many or a class for expanded clones.

J: TRBJ2-5
D: NA
size: NA
V: TRBV7-2
DNA: TGTGCCAGCAGCTTAGATCCTAATTTCCAAGAGACCCAGTACTTC
CDR3: CASSLDPNFQETQYF

J: TRBJ1-2
D: NA
size: NA
V: TRBV7-2
DNA: TGTGCCAGCAGCAGTCAGGGGCTGGGCGGCTATGGCTACACCTTC
CDR3: CASSSQGLGGYGYTF

J: TRBJ2-7
D: NA
size: NA
V: TRBV30
DNA: TGTGCCTGGGGTTTTGACAGTGCGTCCTACGAGCAGTACTTC
CDR3: CAWGFDSASYEQYF

J: TRBJ2-1
D: NA
size: few
V: TRBV9
DNA: TGTGCCAGCAGCGCGAGGAGGTCCGGGAACAGTGAGCAGTTCTTC
CDR3: CASSARRSGNSEQFF

J: TRBJ2-5
D: NA
size: few
V: TRBV5-1
DNA: TGCGCCAGCTGCACAGGGAATCAAGAGACCCAGTACTTC
CDR3: CASCTGNQETQYF

J: TRBJ2-5
D: TRBD1
size: NA
V: TRBV12-3/TRBV12-4
DNA: TGTGCCAGCAGTTTAGGGCCAGGGGGGACCCAGTACTTC
CDR3: CASSLGPGGTQYF

J: TRBJ2-1
D: TRBD2
size: NA
V: TRBV10-3
DNA: TGTACCATCGCTATAGCGGGGGGGGGTACCTACAGTGAGCAGTTCTTC
CDR3: CTIAIAGGGTYSEQFF

J: TRBJ2-5
D: TRBD2
size: NA
V: TRBV13
DNA: TGTGCCAGCAGCCATATAGCGGGGGGGTCCCAAGAGACCCAGTACTTC
CDR3: CASSHIAGGSQETQYF

J: TRBJ2-1
D: NA
size: NA
V: TRBV7-2
DNA: TGTGCCAGCAGCTTATCGACGGTCTCCTACAATGAGCAGTTCTTC
CDR3: CASSLSTVSYNEQFF

J: TRBJ2-3
D: NA
size: NA
V: TRBV12-3/TRBV12-4
DNA: TGTGCCAGCATGTTGAGACTAGACACGGATACGCAGTATTTT
CDR3: CASMLRLDTDTQYF

J: TRBJ2-7
D: TRBD1
size: few
V: TRBV20-1
DNA: TGCAGTGCCAGAAACCGACAGGGATCCTACGAGCAGTACTTC
CDR3: CSARNRQGSYEQYF

J: TRBJ1-1
D: NA
size: NA
V: TRBV27
DNA: TGTGCCAGCAGAACTGGGTCCCTTGTTCAGGCTTTCTTT
CDR3: CASRTGSLVQAFF

J: TRBJ2-7
D: NA
size: NA
V: TRBV9
DNA: TGTGCCAGCAGCGTAGGGGGCCGTTACGAGCAGTACTTC
CDR3: CASSVGGRYEQYF

J: TRBJ2-7
D: NA
size: NA
V: TRBV9
DNA: TGTGCCAGCAGCCCCACTCGCGACGGGTCCTACGAGCAGTACTTC
CDR3: CASSPTRDGSYEQYF

J: TRBJ2-7
D: NA
size: NA
V: TRBV12-3/TRBV12-4
DNA: TGTGCCAGCAGTCTCCGGGACCTTATTTACGAGCAGTACTTC
CDR3: CASSLRDLIYEQYF

J: TRBJ2-7
D: NA
size: many
V: TRBV7-2
DNA: TGTGCCAGCAGTTTAGGCGGCAGGGACTACGAGCAGTACTTC
CDR3: CASSLGGRDYEQYF

J: TRBJ2-1
D: NA
size: NA
V: TRBV3-1
DNA: TGTGCCAGCAGCCAAATATTGTGGGGATCCTACGAGCAGTTCTTC
CDR3: CASSQILWGSYEQFF

J: TRBJ2-5
D: NA
size: NA
V: TRBV20-1
DNA: TGCAGTGCTCAGCAAGGGGCAGGCGAGACCCAGTACTTC
CDR3: CSAQQGAGETQYF

J: TRBJ2-3
D: NA
size: few
V: TRBV20-1
DNA: TGCAGTGCTAGGGGTTATAGCACAGATACGCAGTATTTT
CDR3: CSARGYSTDTQYF

J: TRBJ2-6
D: NA
size: NA
V: TRBV5-1
DNA: TGCGCCAGCAGCTTGTGGACGTCTGGGGCCAACGTCCTGACTTTC
CDR3: CASSLWTSGANVLTF

J: TRBJ2-7
D: NA
size: NA
V: TRBV20-1
DNA: TGCAGTGCTAGAACGGGCCTCTCCGACGAGCAGTACTTC
CDR3: CSARTGLSDEQYF

J: TRBJ2-7
D: NA
size: NA
V: TRBV6-2/TRBV6-3
DNA: TGTGCCAGCAGTTACGCGGGGCCACCCTACGAGCAGTACTTC
CDR3: CASSYAGPPYEQYF